This TCR beta chain originates from a study of cytomegalovirus exposure and HLA in healthy donors. The study ran its PCR with 60 Vbeta and 13 Jbeta primers. Assay used: immunoSEQ multiplex PCR; TCRdb lists only in-frame clones, some missing. In the table there are around 130,000 clones, around 79% of which are singletons. CDR1 is MNHNS, CDR2 SASEGT, per germline. Trimming removed 3 bases from V and 1 base from J, with 9 bases in between. This CDR3 is built from 14 residues. The V gene is TRBV6-1, the J gene TRBJ1-1, with D unresolved. The material sequenced was PBMCs. The source is a middle-aged woman in good health and CMV-seropositive. The CDR3 protein is CASSEWSGNTEAFF. The CDR3 DNA reads as TGTGCCAGCAGTGAGTGGAGTGGGAACACTGAAGCTTTCTTT.